The rows below give T cell receptor beta chains drawn from one sample of a study of cytomegalovirus exposure and HLA in healthy donors. Generated by immunoSEQ multiplex PCR, the TCRdb table keeps only in-frame clones and is missing some. The data contain 150,000 to 250,000 clones, 70% to 85% of them singletons. The specimen was PBMCs. The origin of the receptors is a boy between 2 and 15 years old in good health and CMV-seronegative. The CDR3 runs from the conserved cysteine through the conserved F or W. D genes are given only for firm matches. Clone size is shown for a subset of rows, as once, few, many or a class of expanded clone.

d_call: TRBD1; j_call: TRBJ2-7; v_call: TRBV25-1; clone_size: .; cdr3_length: 14; cdr3_nt: TGTGCCAGCAGTACTCCGGGACAGGGTAACGAGCAGTACTTC; cdr3_aa: CASSTPGQGNEQYF
d_call: TRBD1; j_call: TRBJ2-7; v_call: TRBV20-1; clone_size: .; cdr3_length: 11; cdr3_nt: TGCAGTGCCTTACAGGGGGCCGAGCAGTACTTC; cdr3_aa: CSALQGAEQYF
d_call: .; j_call: TRBJ1-2; v_call: TRBV28; clone_size: .; cdr3_length: 14; cdr3_nt: TGTGCCAGCAGTTTACCCTCACAGGACTATGGCTACACCTTC; cdr3_aa: CASSLPSQDYGYTF
d_call: TRBD2; j_call: TRBJ2-3; v_call: TRBV5-1; clone_size: few; cdr3_length: 14; cdr3_nt: TGCGCCAGCAGCCTAGGACTAGTTGCAGATACGCAGTATTTT; cdr3_aa: CASSLGLVADTQYF
d_call: .; j_call: TRBJ2-5; v_call: TRBV11-2; clone_size: .; cdr3_length: 14; cdr3_nt: TGTGCCAGCGCTTCGTCGGGGAAACAAGAGACCCAGTACTTC; cdr3_aa: CASASSGKQETQYF
d_call: TRBD1; j_call: TRBJ2-6; v_call: TRBV6-6; clone_size: .; cdr3_length: 15; cdr3_nt: TGTGCCGGCTGGACAGGGCCCTCTGGGGCCAACGTCCTGACTTTC; cdr3_aa: CAGWTGPSGANVLTF
d_call: .; j_call: TRBJ1-1; v_call: TRBV2; clone_size: .; cdr3_length: 15; cdr3_nt: TGTGCCAGCAGTGAATGGCCAGGGCTGAACACTGAAGCTTTCTTT; cdr3_aa: CASSEWPGLNTEAFF
d_call: TRBD1; j_call: TRBJ1-3; v_call: TRBV6-7; clone_size: .; cdr3_length: 20; cdr3_nt: TGTGCCAGCAGTTACTCAGAGGGACAGGGGCCGCTGAGGGCTGGAAACACCATATATTTT; cdr3_aa: CASSYSEGQGPLRAGNTIYF
d_call: TRBD1; j_call: TRBJ1-2; v_call: TRBV20-1; clone_size: .; cdr3_length: 11; cdr3_nt: TGCAGTGCTACCGGACAGGAGAGCTACACCTTC; cdr3_aa: CSATGQESYTF
d_call: TRBD1; j_call: TRBJ2-7; v_call: TRBV9; clone_size: .; cdr3_length: 15; cdr3_nt: TGTGCCAGCAGCGTAGAGGGCAGGGGGTCCTTCGAGCAGTACTTC; cdr3_aa: CASSVEGRGSFEQYF
d_call: TRBD1; j_call: TRBJ1-1; v_call: TRBV19; clone_size: .; cdr3_length: 12; cdr3_nt: TGTGCCAGTAAGTACACAGGGGGACGAGCTTTCTTT; cdr3_aa: CASKYTGGRAFF
d_call: TRBD1; j_call: TRBJ1-2; v_call: TRBV5-8; clone_size: once; cdr3_length: 15; cdr3_nt: TGTGCCAGCAGCTCAGAATTACAGGGGGCCGGGGGCTACACCTTC; cdr3_aa: CASSSELQGAGGYTF
d_call: .; j_call: TRBJ1-2; v_call: TRBV7-2; clone_size: .; cdr3_length: 13; cdr3_nt: TGTGCCAGCAGCTTACGGAGTTCGGATGGCTACACCTTC; cdr3_aa: CASSLRSSDGYTF
d_call: TRBD2; j_call: TRBJ2-3; v_call: TRBV7-2; clone_size: .; cdr3_length: 16; cdr3_nt: TGTGCCAGCAGCATAGCTTATAGCGGGGGACGGGATACGCAGTATTTT; cdr3_aa: CASSIAYSGGRDTQYF
d_call: .; j_call: TRBJ2-2; v_call: TRBV7-9; clone_size: .; cdr3_length: 12; cdr3_nt: TGTGCCAGCAGCTCCGGGAACGGGGAGCTGTTTTTT; cdr3_aa: CASSSGNGELFF
d_call: TRBD1; j_call: TRBJ1-1; v_call: TRBV6-1; clone_size: .; cdr3_length: 14; cdr3_nt: TGTGCCAGCAGTGCAGGACAGGGGGCTCGGGGGGCTTTCTTT; cdr3_aa: CASSAGQGARGAFF
d_call: .; j_call: TRBJ1-1; v_call: TRBV7-9; clone_size: .; cdr3_length: 15; cdr3_nt: TGTGCCAGCAGCACCGGGGGGTACATGAACACTGAAGCTTTCTTT; cdr3_aa: CASSTGGYMNTEAFF
d_call: .; j_call: TRBJ1-1; v_call: TRBV21-1; clone_size: few; cdr3_length: 19; cdr3_nt: TGTGCCAGCAGCAAAGGTCAAACACAGGGGGCCATTAAGAACACTGAAGCTTTCTTT; cdr3_aa: CASSKGQTQGAIKNTEAFF
d_call: .; j_call: TRBJ1-2; v_call: TRBV4-2; clone_size: .; cdr3_length: 15; cdr3_nt: TGTGCCAGCAGCCAAGATTGGGTGGGAGCTGCCTGGCGCACCTTC; cdr3_aa: CASSQDWVGAAWRTF
d_call: .; j_call: TRBJ2-3; v_call: TRBV5-5; clone_size: .; cdr3_length: 12; cdr3_nt: TGTGCCACTTCGAGAGGTGCAGATACGCAGTATTTT; cdr3_aa: CATSRGADTQYF